This is a list of T cell receptor beta chains from one sample in a study of OX40 agonist ivuxolimab in advanced cancers. The assay was immunoSEQ multiplex PCR, and TCRdb's table has in-frame clones only and misses some. Of roughly 73,000 clones in the sample, about 90% were seen once. The specimen was CD4+ or CD8+ T cells sorted from blood, collected in a trial of the OX40 agonist ivuxolimab. These receptors originate from an adult with an advanced solid tumor such as melanoma, head and neck, liver or kidney cancer. CDR3s include the opening cysteine and the closing phenylalanine or tryptophan. Fields, in order: J gene, V gene, D gene, clone size, CDR3 protein, CDR3 DNA. D genes are given only for firm matches. Part of the rows lack a size; the others show once, few, many or a class for expanded clones.

>TRBJ2-1|TRBV6-5|.|.
CASSYSTLGSEQFF
TGTGCCAGCAGTTACTCGACATTGGGGAGCGAGCAGTTCTTC
>TRBJ2-4|TRBV5-4|TRBD1|once
CASSKTGTGGPSYF
TGTGCCAGCAGCAAGACCGGGACAGGGGGCCCCTCGTACTTC
>TRBJ1-5|TRBV5-5|TRBD1|.
CASSPGQGANQPQHF
TGTGCCAGCAGCCCCGGACAGGGGGCGAATCAGCCCCAGCATTTT
>TRBJ1-1|TRBV6-1|.|.
CASSGRGRNTEAFF
TGTGCCAGCAGTGGAAGGGGGAGGAACACTGAAGCTTTCTTT
>TRBJ2-7|TRBV10-3|.|.
CAIARGGDEQYF
TGTGCCATAGCCAGGGGGGGAGATGAGCAGTACTTC
>TRBJ1-3|TRBV19|.|.
CASRQAPGNTIYF
TGTGCCAGTAGGCAGGCCCCTGGAAACACCATATATTTT
>TRBJ2-2|TRBV10-3|.|.
CAISESLYGGELFF
TGTGCCATCAGTGAGTCCTTATACGGCGGGGAGCTGTTTTTT
>TRBJ2-7|TRBV5-4|.|.
CASSSRDFSYEQYF
TGTGCCAGCAGCTCCCGGGACTTCTCCTACGAGCAGTACTTC
>TRBJ2-2|TRBV30|.|few
CAWSVGLNTGELFF
TGTGCCTGGAGTGTGGGACTTAACACCGGGGAGCTGTTTTTT
>TRBJ1-2|TRBV5-5|.|.
CASSLTPDYGYTF
TGTGCCAGCAGCCTAACCCCAGACTATGGCTACACCTTC
>TRBJ1-4|TRBV12-5|TRBD1|.
CASGLAPGQLNEKLFF
TGTGCTAGTGGTTTGGCCCCGGGACAGCTTAATGAAAAACTGTTTTTT